This TCR beta chain was recorded in a study of T cell changes during pregnancy in multiple sclerosis. Repertoires were generated with immunoSEQ multiplex PCR, while TCRdb's copy carries only in-frame clones and drops some. The sample includes about 28,000 clones, roughly 91% seen only once; the top ten take 0.4% to 0.55%. With 6 bases removed from V and 5 bases from J, the gap between germline ends came to 11 bases. Germline V gives CDR1 KGHSH, CDR2 LQKENI. This CDR3 is 13 amino acids long. The chain is built from TRBV18 and TRBJ1-5; D remains ambiguous. This sample comprised CD4+ T cells from peripheral blood mononuclear cells, obtained after pregnancy. This TCR was recovered from a female donor with multiple sclerosis, enrolled in a pregnancy study. The chain's CDR3 is CASSREVDQPQHF. In DNA, the CDR3 is TGTGCCAGCTCCCGGGAGGTGGATCAGCCCCAGCATTTT.